This T cell receptor beta chain is drawn from a study of cytomegalovirus exposure and HLA in healthy donors (TCRdb year 2017). About the full investigation: An earlier analysis of roughly 630 of the donors reported about 250 Gb of sequence data and around 110 million unique TCR beta sequences from around 200 million T cells. An early release covering roughly 600 HLA-typed donors comprised 300 to 350 gigabases of sequencing data and about 90 million unique TCR sequences. Of the 398 genotyped donors, 65% to 90% fell in the genetic ancestry cluster associated with self-reported Caucasian donors. The study aimed to test whether signatures of past pathogen exposure could be identified by cataloging public T cell receptors. The study profiled the T cell repertoires of about 640 subjects by immunosequencing and related them to cytomegalovirus serostatus. In addition to the first cohort of around 670 subjects, a separate validation cohort of some 120 different subjects was used. The study combined high-throughput TCR immunosequencing, statistical association of individual TCRs with disease status, and machine learning to predict cytomegalovirus infection status. A later analysis re-analyzed previously published TCR beta repertoires from 650 to 800 donors and added high-resolution HLA genotyping to study TCR occurrence patterns. Rather than drawing on any new phenotypic data, the later analysis identified candidate immune exposures from TCR beta sequences and the way those sequences occurred across donors. An earlier analysis of fewer than 750 of the donors used high-throughput TCR beta sequencing to judge whether each TCR beta V gene segment behaved as functional or pseudogenic. Donor age, sex, ethnicity and CMV serostatus were compiled together with the repertoire data. A later genetic analysis took genome-wide SNP genotypes for about 55% of the roughly 700 donors and used that subset as a discovery cohort. Every repertoire in the discovery cohort had been generated on one and the same sequencing platform. HLA typing covered class I and class II loci at four-digit resolution. Typing coverage differed by locus: A, B, C, DRB1 and DQB1 were typed in roughly 620-630 donors, DQA1 in 500 to 550, DPA1 in some 600, and DPB1 in 400 to 490. Several DR-DQ haplotypes were handled as single units for association and clustering because linkage in the cohort was strong. Across some 400 genotyped donors of the cohort, an average of approximately 200,000 unique TCR beta nucleotide sequences per donor were sequenced, and roughly 18% of those sequences were non-productive. Overall study outcomes, separate from this receptor: Linkage disequilibrium might explain the correlated functional status among segregating V segments, but an unknown experimental factor could not be excluded. At a false discovery rate of 0.05, a later analysis linked 15,000 to 20,000 TCR beta sequences to specific HLA alleles. Because HLA typing was missing for some donors at each locus, association tests included only the typed subset. A further reported finding was that TCR beta sequences accurately predicted the HLA-A and HLA-B alleles for most subjects in the first cohort. In a later analysis, several top co-occurrence clusters were reported to appear linked to parvovirus B19, influenza, CMV and Epstein-Barr virus. Only TCR beta chains were sequenced in this cohort, and the absence of alpha or paired-chain data limited detectable features. According to a later analysis, most CMV-associated TCR beta chains appeared to be HLA-restricted, and the HLA associations seemed to be driven largely by CMV exposure. The authors suggested that the approach could potentially be generalized to other disease states and immunological phenotypes. In an earlier analysis of under 600 of the donors, most TCR beta V segments were observed in productive rearrangements about 87% or about 30% of the time, broadly matching IMGT annotations. A later analysis found that HLA-associated TCR beta chains were more clonally expanded and had lower generation probabilities than equally common non-associated chains. The presence/absence analyses assumed that sequencing depth was roughly uniform across donors, and that assumption may not be true. A cluster of highly shared sequence variants was judged likely to represent a technical artifact of the sequencing pipeline. According to a later genetic analysis, donors in an Asian-associated ancestry cluster had fewer N-insertions in productive TCRs than the approximately 670-donor mean. The study gave a list of some 150 TCR beta chains associated with cytomegalovirus. The earlier analysis of a few hundred of the donors excluded 15 to 20 rarely observed V segments, including chromosome 9 orphons, because counts were too low. A few of the identified cytomegalovirus-associated TCR beta chains were confirmed in vitro to be specific for cytomegalovirus antigens. When HLA alleles, especially DR and DQ, strongly co-occurred, attributing TCR associations to individual alleles was difficult. For the cohort, immune exposure information was limited to CMV serostatus. In a later genetic analysis, a missense DCLRE1C variant was associated with V-gene and J-gene trimming of TCR beta chains, and the association was replicated in an independent cohort. The classifier was reported to diagnose cytomegalovirus status with high specificity and sensitivity in both the original and validation cohorts. A later analysis found that TCR association rates varied across HLA loci, with DRB1 alleles showing the most associated TCRs and HLA-C alleles the fewest. Because the 87-base-pair reads could not distinguish some IMGT-functional V segments, including TRBV6-2 and TRBV6-3, those segments were excluded. Most TCR sequences were seen in very few donors, while some public TCRs were found in many individuals.

Trimming removed 5 bases from V and 6 bases from J, leaving 10 bases between the germline ends. The CDR3 sequence holds 12 residues, the cysteine and phenylalanine included. The DNA shown is the 36-base CDR3, in frame from base 1. Via the germline V gene (reference sequence), CDR1 is SEHNR and CDR2 FQNEAQ. The cohort comprised more than 550 healthy bone marrow donors. Cohort members were all nominally healthy when sampled, although unrecorded immune exposures were likely present. The donor was CMV seronegative and was included in the group of 352 seronegative cohort members. Every donor gave a peripheral blood sample, and the peripheral blood mononuclear cells from that sample were used for TCR beta sequencing. Genomic DNA was extracted from the blood cell samples with the Qiagen DNeasy Blood Extraction Kit. Receptor libraries were prepared by the immunoSEQ multiplex PCR assay. A mixture of 60 forward primers for TCR Vbeta segments and 13 reverse primers for TCR Jbeta segments was used in the multiplex PCR. Amplification of the CDR3 region of rearranged TCR beta genes was performed with a multiplex PCR assay on genomic DNA. On the Illumina HiSeq System, the amplified TCR beta libraries were sequenced as 87-base-pair reads. The paper's data handling went like this. A later analysis tallied roughly 80 million unique TCR beta chains across the approximately 670 repertoires, and about 12 million of those chains were shared by two or more donors. Raw reads were error-corrected and collapsed into unique sequences with a nearest-neighbor algorithm that merged closely related sequences to remove PCR and sequencing errors. V, D and J gene segments were assigned by aligning CDR3 sequences to IMGT reference sequences. For a sequence to be retained, a match of at least six nucleotides was required to both a V gene segment and a J gene segment. Rearrangements were called productive when the CDR3 lacked stop codons and stayed in frame with V and J; all others were non-productive. Following IMGT convention, CDR3 was defined as the stretch from the second conserved V-encoded cysteine up to the conserved J-encoded phenylalanine. The earlier analysis of about 590 of the donors excluded sequences that lacked an unambiguous match to a single V gene segment. An earlier analysis of 587 of the donors classified V segments as functional when productive rearrangements were above 56.7% and as segregating when the standard deviation between donors was above 5%. A statistical classification framework was developed to diagnose cytomegalovirus status using the catalog of TCR beta chain sequences. A later analysis assigned V and J genes by comparing TCR nucleotide sequences with IMGT/GENE-DB human TR gene sequences. Using the TCRdist pipeline, a later analysis assigned CDR3 sequences along with most-parsimonious VDJ recombination scenarios. In a later analysis, each TCR beta chain was defined by its CDR3 amino acid sequence together with its V-gene family, and reads lacking a unique V-gene family were excluded. To address suspected cross-contamination and a sequencing artifact, a later analysis removed 592 highly shared, low-generation-probability nucleotide sequences. In a later analysis, a clonal expansion index was calculated for each public chain from normalized within-repertoire ranks of inferred template counts. In a later analysis, generation probabilities were computed using a VDJ recombination model fitted to out-of-frame rearrangements, and the results were checked against IGoR. In a later analysis, hypergeometric tests were used to score TCR-TCR, TCR-HLA and TCR-CMV co-occurrence, with a repertoire-size bias correction applied to TCR pairs. False discovery rates were estimated in a later analysis by permuting HLA or CMV assignments 20 times. A later analysis grouped co-occurring TCRs with DBSCAN, adding TCRdist sequence similarity when clustering within HLA-allele-positive subsets. Co-occurrence clustering excluded repertoires with fewer than 30,000 or more than 120,000 public chains, plus five with anomalous nucleotide sharing. This immuneACCESS table, as held by TCRdb, lists in-frame sequences with V and J called but not all clones. Of the missing ones, under half trace to an unresolved V gene in checked studies; the others have no known cause. For V, J and clone size, that table is used; D and trimming come from the DNA. Within this sample are some 180,000 clones, with about three quarters of them counted one time only. In total, the top ten clones hold around 1.5% of the sample.

This clone was picked up a small number of times. This clone's antigen is unknown. No much larger clone exists at a distance of one base, and base qualities are not known. The rearrangement combines TRBV7-9 with TRBJ1-2; the D gene cannot be resolved reliably. The TCR originated in a man younger than 35 in good health and CMV-seronegative. The sequencing input was PBMCs. The CDR3 has the sequence CASSRTDHGYTF. The base sequence is TGTGCCAGCAGCCGAACAGATCATGGCTACACCTTC.